One sample yielded the 29 T cell receptor beta chains listed below, sequenced in a study of T cell responses to AZD1222 COVID-19 vaccine. Method: immunoSEQ multiplex PCR; TCRdb's copy keeps in-frame clones and lacks some. Of around 180,000 clones listed, just over 90% are singletons. This sample comprised peripheral blood, obtained on day 0 of AZD1222 vaccination. The receptors were sampled from an adult in good health.

This clone was observed once. The rearrangement links TRBV18 to TRBJ2-1, with D possibly being TRBD1 or TRBD2 (5 bases each). The CDR3 sequence is 12 residues long. V lost 3 bases and J 9 bases, leaving 9 bases between the germline ends. Looked up from germline, CDR1 is KGHSH and CDR2 is LQKENI. The CDR3, as DNA: TGTGCCAGCTCACCGCCGAGGGGTGAGCAGTTCTTC. Protein product: CASSPPRGEQFF. The whole variable domain, filled in from reference TRBV18 and TRBJ2-1, reads NAGVMQNPRHLVRRRGQEARLRCSPMKGHSHVYWYRQLPEEGLKFMVYLQKENIIDESGMPKERFSAEFPKEGPSILRIQQVVRGDSAAYFCASSPPRGEQFFGPGTRLTVL.

Points on this clone: The same CDR3 is also encoded by other DNA sequences in this sample. The genes are TRBV9 and TRBJ2-7; 9 bases are a match to TRBD2. Per the germline V gene, CDR1 is SGDLS and CDR2 is YYNGEE. Trimming at V came to 0 bases and at J to 1 base, leaving 2 bases not matched to a gene. The CDR3 totals 15 residues. CDR3 bases: TGTGCCAGCAGCGTAGGGCTAGCGGGGTCCTACGAGCAGTACTTC. Residues: CASSVGLAGSYEQYF.

The rearrangement uses TRBV29-1 and TRBJ2-1, with 7 bases identical to TRBD2. Trimming at V came to 3 bases and at J to 6 bases, leaving 5 bases not matched to a gene. CDR1 is SQVTM and CDR2 is ANQGSEA in the germline V gene. The CDR3 has 13 residues. In DNA, the CDR3 is TGCAGCGTTGAGGAGGGGACTACCAATGAGCAGTTCTTC. Encoded protein: CSVEEGTTNEQFF.

The V call is TRBV12-3 or TRBV12-4, the J call TRBJ1-3, with D uncertain. The V gene lost 5 bases and the J gene lost 0 bases, with 5 bases spanning the gap. The CDR3 loop spans 13 amino acids. The CDR3 here is CASSASSGNTIYF. In DNA, the CDR3 is TGTGCCAGCAGTGCAAGCTCTGGAAACACCATATATTTT.

J is TRBJ1-2 and V is TRBV6-5; D unclear. The germline V gene encodes CDR1 MNHEY and CDR2 SVGAGI. Trimming took off 0 bases at V and 4 bases at J, with 9 bases between the two ends. The CDR3 extends over 14 amino acids. The CDR3 nucleotides read TGTGCCAGCAGTTACTCGATCGGCGCCTATGGCTACACCTTC. Translation gives CASSYSIGAYGYTF.

This rearrangement joins TRBV19 to TRBJ2-3; unclear D gene. CDR3 length: 12 residues. The V gene's germline CDR1 is LNHDA and CDR2 SQIVND (reference sequence). Between the trimmed V and J ends, which lost 5 bases and 6 bases, there was a span of 9 bases. The CDR3 sequence: CASSLGLDTQYF. CDR3 coding DNA: TGTGCCAGTAGTCTGGGTTTGGATACGCAGTATTTT.

The chain employs TRBV19 and TRBJ2-7; TRBD2 matches 9 bases. V lost 3 bases, J lost 2 bases, and 2 bases stayed unmatched. The CDR3 runs to 14 residues. Germline CDR1 reads LNHDA; CDR2 reads SQIVND (reference sequence). This chain's CDR3 is CASSMTSGTYEQYF. CDR3 in DNA: TGTGCCAGTAGTATGACTAGCGGTACCTACGAGCAGTACTTC.

J is TRBJ1-1 and V is TRBV19; tentative D call: TRBD1 (6 bases). Trimming shortened V by 4 bases and J by 5 bases, and 11 bases separated the two germline ends. The CDR3 totals 13 residues. CDR1 is LNHDA, CDR2 SQIVND, per germline (reference sequence). The CDR3 DNA reads as TGTGCCAGTAGTACTACAGGGAGGACTGAAGCTTTCTTT. It encodes CASSTTGRTEAFF.

V gene TRBV6-2 or TRBV6-3 combines with J gene TRBJ2-3; D gene unclear. Germline CDR1 MNHEY, CDR2 SVGEGT. The CDR3 is 14 amino acids. Trimming stripped 4 bases from V and 0 bases from J, with 8 bases between. The CDR3 spells CASSFRTSTDTQYF. The CDR3 coding sequence is TGTGCCAGCAGTTTCCGAACTAGCACAGATACGCAGTATTTT.

This clone showed up just once. V is TRBV7-2 and J is TRBJ2-5; D unresolved. V lost 3 bases and J 4 bases, leaving 3 bases between the germline ends. Germline V gives CDR1 SGHTA, CDR2 FQGNSA. The CDR3 has 11 residues. The CDR3 bases are TGTGCCAGCAGCTTCTCAGAGACCCAGTACTTC. Protein sequence: CASSFSETQYF.

The genes are TRBV4-3 and TRBJ2-3; 9 nucleotides agree with TRBD1. This CDR3 has 17 amino acids. CDR1 and CDR2 from the germline V gene are LGHNA and YSLEER. Trimming removed 1 base from V and 10 bases from J; junction bases left unmatched: 15. CDR3 sequence: CASSQVLQGAAPAAQYF. The CDR3, as DNA: TGCGCCAGCAGCCAAGTCTTACAGGGGGCCGCCCCAGCAGCGCAGTATTTT.

This clone occurred once. This chain uses TRBV10-3 with TRBJ2-5, with 7 bases identical to TRBD1. The length of the CDR3 is 15 residues. V gave up 4 bases and J gave up 5 bases; unmatched junction bases: 10. Germline CDR1 ENHRY, CDR2 SYGVKD. The CDR3 loop is CAISVRQGLGETQYF. In DNA form, the CDR3 reads TGTGCCATCAGTGTCCGACAGGGCTTGGGGGAGACCCAGTACTTC.

This rearrangement joins TRBV19 to TRBJ2-3; maybe TRBD2 (6 bases). The V and J ends lost 3 bases and 0 bases respectively, with 10 bases between them. The CDR3 consists of 15 residues. Germline V gene data show CDR1 as LNHDA and CDR2 as SQIVND (reference sequence). The CDR3 loop is CASSIGEVSTDTQYF. The CDR3 nucleotides are TGTGCCAGTAGTATCGGGGAGGTCAGCACAGATACGCAGTATTTT.

This clone was counted only a few times. J is TRBJ1-3 and V is TRBV21-1. TRBV21-1 constitutes a pseudogene. The CDR3 is made up of 15 amino acids. The CDR3: CASSKGADSGNTIYF. CDR3 nucleotide sequence: TGTGCCAGCAGCAAAGGGGCGGACTCTGGAAACACCATATATTTT.

CDR3 sequence (DNA): TGTGCCAGCAGCTTACTAGGGACAGGGGGCCGCAGCGGTGGCTACACCTTC. Its translation is CASSLLGTGGRSGGYTF. The genes are TRBV7-2 and TRBJ1-2; 12 bases line up with TRBD1. The CDR3 runs 17 residues. Trimming removed 2 bases from V and 7 bases from J; junction bases left unmatched: 11. CDR1 is SGHTA and CDR2 is FQGNSA in the germline V gene.

The rearrangement links TRBV9 to TRBJ2-5, with D uncertain. V lost 0 bases and J 2 bases, leaving 11 bases between the germline ends. Looked up from germline, CDR1 is SGDLS and CDR2 is YYNGEE. This CDR3 contains 15 residues. The CDR3 is CASSVVGLLQETQYF. Written as DNA, the CDR3 is TGTGCCAGCAGCGTAGTTGGGCTTTTGCAAGAGACCCAGTACTTC.

The chain is built from TRBV27 and TRBJ1-1; weak D call: TRBD1 (5 bases). The CDR3 spans 15 residues. V lost 5 bases and J 0 bases, leaving 13 bases between the germline ends. Germline CDR1 and CDR2: MNHEY and SMNVEV (reference sequence). CDR3 protein: CASSLSDMVNTEAFF. For the CDR3, the DNA is TGTGCCAGCAGTCTCTCGGACATGGTGAACACTGAAGCTTTCTTT.

This clone was found a few times. The V gene is TRBV12-3 or TRBV12-4, the J gene TRBJ2-7; D gene ambiguous. This CDR3 has 13 residues. Trimming left V 7 bases short and J 5 bases short, with 15 bases between. This CDR3 reads CASTLSGAHEQYF. The CDR3 DNA sequence: TGTGCCAGCACCTTATCGGGTGCTCACGAGCAGTACTTC.

The gene calls are TRBV11-2 and TRBJ1-1; tentative D call: TRBD1 (5 bases). CDR1 is SGHAT, CDR2 FQNNGV, per germline. V lost 0 bases and J 9 bases, leaving 14 bases between the germline ends. The CDR3 runs 14 residues. Here the CDR3 DNA reads TGTGCCAGCAGCTTAGAAGTGGGCCAGGGAAAAGCTTTCTTT. Translated, it gives CASSLEVGQGKAFF.

This clone was detected only a few times. The J gene is TRBJ2-3, the V gene TRBV6-2 or TRBV6-3; D gene uncertain. Germline V CDR1 and CDR2: MNHEY, SVGEGT. The length of the CDR3 is 13 residues. The V and J ends lost 6 bases and 2 bases respectively, with 9 bases between them. CDR3 protein: CASSADVTDTQYF. For the CDR3, the DNA is TGTGCCAGCAGCGCCGATGTCACAGATACGCAGTATTTT.

This chain connects TRBV7-2 to TRBJ1-2; weak D call: TRBD1 (6 bases). The germline V gene encodes CDR1 SGHTA and CDR2 FQGNSA. This CDR3 contains 15 residues. Trimming removed 3 bases at V and 8 bases at J, with 19 bases between. The CDR3 DNA sequence: TGTGCCAGCAGCTTGCCGTACAGGGAGAGCGCCGGCTACACCTTC. This translates into CASSLPYRESAGYTF. The full variable domain, with the rest looked up from reference TRBV7-2 and TRBJ1-2, is GAGVSQSPSNKVTEKGKDVELRCDPISGHTALYWYRQSLGQGLEFLIYFQGNSAPDKSGLPSDRFSAERTGGSVSTLTIQRTQQEDSAVYLCASSLPYRESAGYTFGSGTRLTVV.

This chain links TRBV19 with TRBJ2-5, with D perhaps TRBD1 (6 bases). The CDR3 loop spans 13 amino acids. The germline V gene encodes CDR1 LNHDA and CDR2 SQIVND (reference sequence). Trimming left V 10 bases short and J 4 bases short, with 16 bases between. The CDR3 loop reads CATNRERGETQYF. In DNA form, the CDR3 reads TGTGCCACGAACAGGGAAAGGGGAGAGACCCAGTACTTC.

The chain employs TRBV29-1 and TRBJ1-4, with TRBD1 matching over 8 bases. The CDR3 totals 13 residues. Per germline, CDR1 SQVTM and CDR2 ANQGSEA. The J segment lost 8 bases and the V segment lost 6 bases, leaving 8 bases of the junction unmatched. The CDR3: CSVPDRGGEKLFF. As DNA, the CDR3 is TGCAGCGTCCCCGACAGGGGAGGAGAAAAACTGTTTTTT.

The CDR3: CAISPRGEDEQYF. In nucleotides, the CDR3 is TGTGCCATCAGTCCCAGGGGCGAGGACGAGCAGTACTTC. The V call is TRBV10-3, the J call TRBJ2-7; the D gene is possibly TRBD1 (6 bases). The CDR3 loop spans 13 amino acids. V lost 5 bases and J 5 bases, leaving 13 bases between the germline ends. The germline V gene encodes CDR1 ENHRY and CDR2 SYGVKD.

This clone turned up a few times. The chain couples TRBV12-5 to TRBJ1-5; D ambiguous. The CDR3 sequence is 14 residues long. Germline V gene data show CDR1 as LGHNT and CDR2 as FRNRAP. V was shortened by 7 bases and J by 2 bases, with 12 bases between the two germline ends. The CDR3 sequence: CASANNAGNQPQHF. CDR3 in DNA: TGTGCTAGTGCCAACAATGCGGGCAATCAGCCCCAGCATTTT.

The sample holds a few counts of this clone. The chain recombines TRBV12-5 with TRBJ1-2; D call uncertain. CDR1 is LGHNT and CDR2 is FRNRAP in the germline V gene. V lost 2 bases to trimming and J lost 7 bases, with 11 bases between them. The CDR3 has 13 amino acids. The CDR3 DNA reads as TGTGCTAGTGGTTTGTGGGGTGGGAGTGGCTACACCTTC. Amino acids: CASGLWGGSGYTF.

V is TRBV9 and J is TRBJ2-1; no definite D call. The CDR3 runs to 14 residues. Germline V CDR1 and CDR2: SGDLS, YYNGEE. With 1 base removed from V and 5 bases from J, the gap between germline ends came to 10 bases. CDR3 residues: CASSVWSRDNEQFF. Here the CDR3 DNA reads TGTGCCAGCAGCGTATGGAGCCGCGACAATGAGCAGTTCTTC.

The chain recombines TRBV7-2 with TRBJ1-5; no reliable D call. The CDR3 length is 15 residues. The V gene's germline CDR1 is SGHTA and CDR2 FQGNSA. Trimming took 1 base from V and 2 from J, leaving 9 bases between them. The CDR3 nucleotides are TGTGCCAGCAGCTTAGAAGGACGGGGCAATCAGCCCCAGCATTTT. As protein: CASSLEGRGNQPQHF. Combining the CDR3 with reference TRBV7-2 and TRBJ1-5 gives the whole variable domain GAGVSQSPSNKVTEKGKDVELRCDPISGHTALYWYRQSLGQGLEFLIYFQGNSAPDKSGLPSDRFSAERTGGSVSTLTIQRTQQEDSAVYLCASSLEGRGNQPQHFGDGTRLSIL.

The chain links TRBV14 to TRBJ1-2, with TRBD1 identical over 9 bases. J gave up 2 bases and V 1 base, and 2 bases lay outside the gene matches. The CDR3 is 15 amino acids. Germline assignment: CDR1 SGHDN and CDR2 FVKESK. CDR3 amino acids: CASSQADRGNYGYTF. CDR3 sequence (DNA): TGTGCCAGCAGCCAAGCGGACAGGGGAAACTATGGCTACACCTTC.